This T cell receptor (beta chain) derives from a study of blood T cells in healthy people across ages. Next came a second PCR, run for about 6 to 12 cycles, which used a sample-barcoded 5' primer along with a J-beta primer mix. TCRdb processed the 5' RACE reads anew with MiXCR; each CDR3 protein has one entry. The data contain more than 500,000 distinct CDR3 sequences, around a quarter of them singletons. This CDR3 comprises 15 residues. CDR1 is SQVTM and CDR2 is ANQGSEA in the germline V gene. This clonotype turned up a few times. These sequences were also reported in another study, on T cells of mothers and their children. In that study: Slightly higher but non-significant overlap marked related mother-child pairs versus unrelated pairs.

The receptor was derived from a boy under 10 years old in good health. The chain has TRBV29-1 and TRBJ2-5, with D possibly matching TRBD1 (6 bases). The last part of the DNA fits TRBJ2-1 better; the J call may be wrong. Sequencing was done on a sample of blood. The CDR3 is CSVVQGRQGKDEQFF. In DNA form, the CDR3 reads TGCAGCGTTGTACAGGGCAGGCAGGGCAAAGATGAGCAGTTCTTC.